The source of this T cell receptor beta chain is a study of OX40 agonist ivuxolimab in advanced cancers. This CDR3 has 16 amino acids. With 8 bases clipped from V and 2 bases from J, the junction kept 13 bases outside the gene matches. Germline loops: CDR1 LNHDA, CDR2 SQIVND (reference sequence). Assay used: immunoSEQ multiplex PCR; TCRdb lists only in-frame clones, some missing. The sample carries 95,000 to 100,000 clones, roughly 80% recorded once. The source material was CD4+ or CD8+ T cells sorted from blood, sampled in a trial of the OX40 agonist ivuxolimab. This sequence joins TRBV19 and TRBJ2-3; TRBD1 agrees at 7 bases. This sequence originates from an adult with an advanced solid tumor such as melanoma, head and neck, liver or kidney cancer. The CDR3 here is CASSRRPGQPTDTQYF. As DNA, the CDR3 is TGTGCCAGTTCCAGGAGGCCGGGACAGCCCACAGATACGCAGTATTTT.